What follows is one T cell receptor beta chain and its context. The data belong to a study of T cells in Graves' hyperthyroidism and ophthalmopathy. TCR beta CDR3 sequences were amplified from RNA transcripts. First-round RT-PCR targeting the TCR CDR3 was performed with the HTBI primer set. TCRdb reprocessed the multiplex PCR reads with MiXCR, giving one entry per CDR3 protein. Of about 350,000 distinct CDR3 sequences listed, 15% to 20% are singletons. The CDR3 has 13 residues. Trimming stripped 6 bases from V and 0 bases from J, with 12 bases between. The V gene's germline CDR1 is SQVTM and CDR2 ANQGSEA.

This sequence originates from a woman aged 18-29 years with Graves' hyperthyroidism. Specimen: blood. V gene TRBV29-1 combines with J gene TRBJ2-7; D is possibly TRBD2 (6 bases). For the CDR3, the DNA is TGCAGCGTCACCGGGACTGCCTCCTACGAGCAGTACTTC. Its translation: CSVTGTASYEQYF.